The sequence of this T cell receptor (beta chain) was determined in a study of cytomegalovirus exposure and HLA in healthy donors. J gave up 5 bases and V 4 bases, and 5 bases lay outside the gene matches. This CDR3 is built from 14 residues. Germline CDR1 and CDR2: MNHEY and SMNVEV (reference sequence). PCR primers comprised 60 Vbeta and 13 Jbeta primers. The table came from immunoSEQ multiplex PCR; TCRdb's copy has only in-frame clones and leaves some out. This sample has 100,000 to 150,000 clones, with around 78% found just once. The rearrangement uses TRBV27 and TRBJ2-7, with 10 bases fitting TRBD1. Source material: PBMCs. This receptor was taken from a man in his forties or fifties in good health and CMV-seronegative. The CDR3 DNA reads TGTGCCAGCAGTTACGGGACAGGGGTTGACGAGCAGTACTTC. This translates into CASSYGTGVDEQYF.